Described below is a single T cell receptor beta chain sequence and its context. The data stem from a study of human T cells and chemical hapten exposure. Stated time point: patch test 1, 2 weeks after DPC sensitization. The treatment: therapeutic diphenylcyclopropenone sensitization with weekly scalp DPC. At patch-test visits, sampling came before the patch test. In the library, unique molecular identifiers were attached to individual cDNA molecules. TCRdb re-derived calls from the RACE reads in MiXCR, one entry per CDR3 protein. The data contain under 450,000 distinct CDR3 sequences, 4.8% of them singletons. V lost 1 base, J lost 3 bases, and 20 bases lay in between. The CDR3 totals 17 residues. CDR1 is DFQATT and CDR2 is SNEGSKA in the germline V gene (reference sequence).

The V and J genes are TRBV20-1 and TRBJ2-3; D is possibly TRBD1 (5 bases). The TCR was taken from a woman in her forties or fifties with alopecia areata. Some clones in this sample may be carry-over from other donors' samples. The source material was whole blood, sampled in connection with sensitization to the hapten diphenylcyclopropenone (DPC). The CDR3 loop reads CSARAGIGPTRTDTQYF. The CDR3 coding sequence is TGCAGTGCTAGAGCAGGGATAGGTCCGACCCGAACAGATACGCAGTATTTT.